The sequence of this TCR beta chain was determined in a study of T-cell reconstitution after alpha-beta-depleted transplantation in children. The germline CDR1 and CDR2 sequences are MGHRA and YSYEKL. Trimming cost V 2 bases and J 0 bases; bases outside gene matches: 10. This CDR3 is built from 18 residues. Preparation of the TCRbeta library involved a method that used unique molecular identifiers. TCRdb ran MiXCR on the PCR reads and lists one entry per CDR3 protein. The top ten clones hold around 13% of a sample with approximately 83,000 distinct CDR3 sequences, less than 15% of them seen once. This clonotype has ten or more counts.

The chain joins TRBV4-1 to TRBJ2-7, with 10 bases aligning to TRBD2. This sample comprised PBMCs from the stem cell graft donor, obtained from the stem cell graft. The receptor was derived from a human donor who donated a stem cell graft to a child with inherited bone marrow failure. This chain's CDR3 is CASSQLDTGTSVSYEQYF. As DNA, the CDR3 is TGCGCCAGCAGCCAACTTGATACTGGGACTAGCGTCTCCTACGAGCAGTACTTC.